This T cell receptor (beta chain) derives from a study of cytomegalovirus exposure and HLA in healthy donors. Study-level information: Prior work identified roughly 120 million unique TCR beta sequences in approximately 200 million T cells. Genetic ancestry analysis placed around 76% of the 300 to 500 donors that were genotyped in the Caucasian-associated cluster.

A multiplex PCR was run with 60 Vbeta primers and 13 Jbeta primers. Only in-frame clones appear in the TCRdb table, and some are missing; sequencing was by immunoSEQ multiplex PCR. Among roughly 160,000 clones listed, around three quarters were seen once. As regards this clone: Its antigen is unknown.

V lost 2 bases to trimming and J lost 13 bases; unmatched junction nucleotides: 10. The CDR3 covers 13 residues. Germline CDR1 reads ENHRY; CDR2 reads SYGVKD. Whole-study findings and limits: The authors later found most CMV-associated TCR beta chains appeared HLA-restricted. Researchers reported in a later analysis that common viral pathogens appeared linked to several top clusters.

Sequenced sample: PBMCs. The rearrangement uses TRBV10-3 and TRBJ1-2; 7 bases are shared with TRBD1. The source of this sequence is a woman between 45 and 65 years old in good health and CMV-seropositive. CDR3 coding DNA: TGTGCCATCAGTGAGACCCCGACAGGGAAAGGCACCTTC. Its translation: CAISETPTGKGTF.